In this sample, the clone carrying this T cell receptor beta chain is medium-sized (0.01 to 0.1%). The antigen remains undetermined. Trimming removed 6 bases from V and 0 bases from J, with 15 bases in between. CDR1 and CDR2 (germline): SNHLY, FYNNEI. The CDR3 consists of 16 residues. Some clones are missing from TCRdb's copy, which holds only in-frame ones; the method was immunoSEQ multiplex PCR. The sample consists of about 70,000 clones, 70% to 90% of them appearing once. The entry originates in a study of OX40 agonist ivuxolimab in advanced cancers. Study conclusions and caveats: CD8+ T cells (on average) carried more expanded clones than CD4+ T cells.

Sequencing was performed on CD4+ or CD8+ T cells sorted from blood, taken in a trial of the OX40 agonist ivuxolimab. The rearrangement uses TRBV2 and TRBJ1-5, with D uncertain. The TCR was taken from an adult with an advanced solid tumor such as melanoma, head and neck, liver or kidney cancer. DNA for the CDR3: TGTGCCAGCAGGAAGGGTGAAGGTTATAGCAATCAGCCCCAGCATTTT. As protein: CASRKGEGYSNQPQHF.